A single sample is the source of the 30 T cell receptor beta chains below, sequenced in a study of shared clonotypes between healthy human individuals. Measured with immunoSEQ multiplex PCR; TCRdb has only the in-frame clones, and not every one. The sample yields about 600,000 clones, just over 75% seen once. Specimen: PBMCs. These receptors were collected from a woman between 40 and 50 years old in good health. Some clones in this sample may be carry-over from other donors' samples.

J is TRBJ1-5 and V is TRBV15; D call uncertain. Trimming cost V 4 bases and J 4 bases, with 5 bases left between them. This CDR3 comprises 12 residues. Germline values: CDR1 LNHNV, CDR2 YYDKDF (reference sequence). As DNA, the CDR3 is TGTGCCACCAGCAACCCGAATCAGCCCCAGCATTTT. Its protein is CATSNPNQPQHF.

The J gene is TRBJ1-2, the V gene TRBV30; perhaps TRBD1 as D (6 bases). Germline CDR1 and CDR2: GTSNPN and SVGIG (reference sequence). The CDR3 covers 13 residues. V was clipped by 0 bases and J by 4 bases, with 9 bases between them. The CDR3, as DNA: TGTGCCTGGAGTGTTGGGGGCCCCTATGGCTACACCTTC. This encodes CAWSVGGPYGYTF.

This chain uses TRBV19 with TRBJ2-3, with 14 nucleotides matching TRBD2. The germline V gene has CDR1 LNHDA and CDR2 SQIVND (reference sequence). V shed 9 bases, J shed 4 bases, and the junction held 6 bases outside the gene matches. This CDR3 spans 15 amino acids. DNA for the CDR3: TGTGCCAGCGGGACTAGCGGGAGAGGAGCAGATACGCAGTATTTT. This gives the protein CASGTSGRGADTQYF.

This chain links TRBV6-1 with TRBJ2-7; the D gene is possibly TRBD1 (5 bases). Between the trimmed V and J ends, which lost 6 bases and 4 bases, there was a span of 13 bases. This CDR3 spans 13 amino acids. In germline, CDR1 is MNHNS, CDR2 SASEGT. The CDR3 reads CASRLADRYEQYF. CDR3 DNA: TGTGCCAGCAGACTCGCCGACAGATACGAGCAGTACTTC.

The chain is built from TRBV28 and TRBJ2-7, with TRBD2 as a possible D gene (5 bases). Per germline, CDR1 MDHEN and CDR2 SYDVKM. The CDR3 spans 13 residues. The V end lost 3 bases, the J end lost 7 bases, and 13 bases lay between the germline ends. The DNA of the CDR3 is TGTGCCAGCAGTTTCCCGACTACACTAGAGCAGTACTTC. As protein: CASSFPTTLEQYF.

This sequence joins TRBV28 and TRBJ1-1, with 7 bases matching TRBD1. The CDR3 contains 13 residues. The junction had 9 bases not matched to a gene; V was cut back by 6 bases and J by 8 bases. CDR1 MDHEN and CDR2 SYDVKM come from the germline V gene. The CDR3 nucleotides read TGTGCCAGCAGCAACAACAACAGGGGAGAAGCTTTCTTT. It translates to CASSNNNRGEAFF.

The chain recombines TRBV5-4 with TRBJ2-2, with D perhaps matching TRBD2 (6 bases). V was trimmed by 3 bases and J by 5 bases, leaving 20 bases between them. This CDR3 has 17 amino acids. Germline V gene sequence: CDR1 SGHNT, CDR2 YYREEE (reference sequence). The CDR3 here is CASSYDGSIIKTGELFF. The CDR3 bases are TGTGCCAGCAGCTATGACGGGAGCATTATAAAAACCGGGGAGCTGTTTTTT.

The chain uses TRBV28 and TRBJ2-3; 7 bases map to TRBD1. The V gene's germline CDR1 is MDHEN and CDR2 SYDVKM. CDR3 size: 15 residues. Germline trimming cut 3 bases from V and 3 bases from J; bases unmatched to any gene: 6. In DNA, the CDR3 is TGTGCCAGCAGTTTTGGGGCCAGGGGGACAGATACGCAGTATTTT. Amino acids: CASSFGARGTDTQYF.

This clone appeared many times. The V gene is TRBV19, the J gene TRBJ2-1, with 10 positions matching TRBD2. The CDR3 spans 14 residues. V lost 7 bases and J lost 7; bases outside the gene matches: 7. Germline CDR1 LNHDA, CDR2 SQIVND (reference sequence). CDR3 residues: CASTRGLAANEQFF. The CDR3 coding sequence is TGTGCCAGTACCCGAGGACTAGCGGCAAATGAGCAGTTCTTC.

J is TRBJ1-4 and V is TRBV7-9, with 8 positions matching TRBD1. The CDR3 has 15 residues. CDR1 SEHNR and CDR2 FQNEAQ come from the germline V gene (reference sequence). V dropped 4 bases and J dropped 7; count of bases not matched to a gene: 8. The CDR3 spells CASSSDREVGEKLFF. CDR3 DNA: TGTGCCAGCAGCTCGGACAGGGAAGTAGGTGAAAAACTGTTTTTT.

The CDR3 coding sequence is TGTGCCAGCAAAAAAGAGGGGGTATACGAGCAGTACTTC. Translated, it gives CASKKEGVYEQYF. This chain links TRBV21-1 with TRBJ2-7; TRBD1 is the table's D call and was not checked against the DNA. TRBV21-1 is noted as a pseudogene. The CDR3 is 13 amino acids.

On this clone: At one end, the junction sequence differs from germline, possibly due to a read error. Other DNA sequences in the same sample also yield this CDR3. The chain links TRBV7-6 to TRBJ1-5; no clear D gene. Looked up from germline, CDR1 is SGHVS and CDR2 is FNYEAQ. This CDR3 has 13 amino acids. CDR3: CASSLSQSQPQHF. The CDR3 DNA follows: TGTGCCAGCAGCTTATCCCAGTCTCAGCCTCAGCATTTT.

This clone was seen ten or more times. At the DNA level, this CDR3 is encoded by other sequences in the same sample as well. The V gene is TRBV11-3, the J gene TRBJ2-1; D uncertain. Germline V lookup: CDR1 SGHNT, CDR2 YENEEA. Trimming pared 1 base from V and 5 bases from J, leaving 6 bases between. The CDR3 loop spans 13 amino acids. The CDR3 spells CASSLGANNEQFF. CDR3 sequence (DNA): TGTGCCAGCAGCTTAGGAGCCAACAATGAGCAGTTCTTC.

This sequence joins TRBV7-9 and TRBJ2-7; 7 bases match TRBD2. The CDR3 is 16 residues long. CDR1 SEHNR and CDR2 FQNEAQ come from the germline V gene (reference sequence). Trimming at V came to 5 bases and at J to 0 bases, leaving 10 bases not matched to a gene. The CDR3 DNA sequence: TGTGCCAGCAGCCGCCGAACGGGCGGGAGCTCCTACGAGCAGTACTTC. Protein: CASSRRTGGSSYEQYF.

This clone has ten or more counts. The CDR3 protein is CASSEGGSDTEAFF. CDR3 bases: TGTGCCAGCTCAGAAGGGGGCTCGGACACTGAAGCTTTCTTT. The V gene is TRBV18, the J gene TRBJ1-1; TRBD1 agrees at 7 bases. Germline V lookup: CDR1 KGHSH, CDR2 LQKENI. CDR3 size: 14 residues. V shed 5 bases, J shed 3 bases, and the junction held 6 bases outside the gene matches. The entire variable domain, with the rest obtained from reference TRBV18 and TRBJ1-1, is as follows: NAGVMQNPRHLVRRRGQEARLRCSPMKGHSHVYWYRQLPEEGLKFMVYLQKENIIDESGMPKERFSAEFPKEGPSILRIQQVVRGDSAAYFCASSEGGSDTEAFFGQGTRLTVV.

The J gene is TRBJ2-3, the V gene TRBV11-3; 7 bases match TRBD2. This CDR3 spans 13 amino acids. Trimming took 2 bases from V and 6 from J; bases not matched to a gene: 2. Per germline, CDR1 SGHNT and CDR2 YENEEA. The CDR3 loop reads CASSLQGGDTQYF. DNA of the CDR3: TGTGCCAGCAGCTTACAGGGAGGGGATACGCAGTATTTT.

The CDR3 is CASSPGGQNSGANVLTF. CDR3 nucleotide sequence: TGTGCCAGCAGCCCGGGTGGTCAAAACTCTGGGGCCAACGTCCTGACTTTC. The chain links TRBV5-6 to TRBJ2-6, with D hard to call. The CDR3 loop spans 17 amino acids. V dropped 4 bases and J dropped 0 bases, with 14 bases sitting between them. The V gene's germline CDR1 is SGHDT and CDR2 YYEEEE.

The V call is TRBV5-1, the J call TRBJ1-1, with 10 bases matching TRBD1. Germline CDR1 and CDR2: SGHRS and YFSETQ. The V segment lost 4 bases and the J segment 0 bases; nucleotides outside the gene matches: 3. This CDR3 is 15 amino acids long. The CDR3 bases are TGCGCCAGCAGCGGGGGGACAGGGGTGAACACTGAAGCTTTCTTT. Residues: CASSGGTGVNTEAFF.

V usage is TRBV9 and J usage is TRBJ1-3; no reliable D call. From germline, CDR1 is SGDLS and CDR2 YYNGEE. The CDR3 is made up of 15 amino acids. V was cut by 3 bases and J by 0 bases, with 10 bases left in between. CDR3 sequence (DNA): TGTGCCAGCAGCGCTGACGGCTACTCTGGAAACACCATATATTTT. Its translation: CASSADGYSGNTIYF.

DNA for the CDR3: TGTGCCAGCACCCTTAGCGGGGCGGGTGGAGAGCAGTACTTC. It translates to CASTLSGAGGEQYF. The V and J genes are TRBV28 and TRBJ2-7; 8 nucleotides match TRBD2. Germline trimming cut 7 bases from V and 7 bases from J; bases unmatched to any gene: 12. CDR3 length: 14 residues. The germline V gene has CDR1 MDHEN and CDR2 SYDVKM.

The DNA of the CDR3 is TGTGCCAGCAGCTTAGGACCCGGGCCCCAAGAGACCCAGTACTTC. It yields the protein CASSLGPGPQETQYF. The V call is TRBV11-3, the J call TRBJ2-5; D remains unclear. Trimming removed 1 base from V and 1 base from J, with 10 bases in between. The CDR3 totals 15 residues. Per the germline V gene, CDR1 is SGHNT and CDR2 is YENEEA.

The rearrangement uses TRBV27 and TRBJ1-6, with a weak D call TRBD1 (6 bases). This CDR3 comprises 14 residues. CDR1 is MNHEY and CDR2 is SMNVEV in the germline V gene (reference sequence). The V end was cut by 3 bases, the J end by 7 bases, with 10 bases between. CDR3 in amino acids: CASSFVQGNSPLHF. In DNA, the CDR3 is TGTGCCAGCAGTTTTGTACAGGGAAATTCACCCCTCCACTTT.

The chain has TRBV29-1 and TRBJ2-7; the match to TRBD2 covers 7 bases. The CDR3 has 11 residues. The V and J ends lost 3 bases and 5 bases, in that order; junction bases with no gene match: 1. Germline V gives CDR1 SQVTM, CDR2 ANQGSEA. The CDR3 nucleotides are TGCAGCGTTGAGCGGGGGAACGAGCAGTACTTC. It yields the protein CSVERGNEQYF.

V gene TRBV30 combines with J gene TRBJ2-3; D possibly corresponds to TRBD2 (5 bases). This CDR3 has 16 amino acids. Between the trimmed V and J ends, which lost 3 bases and 0 bases, there was a span of 16 bases. Germline V CDR1 and CDR2: GTSNPN, SVGIG (reference sequence). Written as DNA, the CDR3 is TGTGCCTGGAGCCCATCTAGCAGAGCTAGCACAGATACGCAGTATTTT. It translates to CAWSPSSRASTDTQYF.

The J gene is TRBJ2-1, the V gene TRBV28; D perhaps matches TRBD1 (5 bases). Looked up from germline, CDR1 is MDHEN and CDR2 is SYDVKM. The CDR3 spans 18 residues. Trimming left V 4 bases short and J 8 bases short, with 27 bases between. The CDR3 bases are TGTGCCAGCAGTTCCTTCCCGGACACTCCCCGGATAGAGTATGAGCAGTTCTTC. It yields the protein CASSSFPDTPRIEYEQFF.

The CDR3: CASSPDRGSGNTIYF. In DNA form, the CDR3 reads TGTGCCAGCAGCCCCGACAGGGGAAGTGGAAACACCATATATTTT. The gene calls are TRBV28 and TRBJ1-3; 8 positions match TRBD1. The germline CDR1 and CDR2 sequences are MDHEN and SYDVKM. Unmatched junction bases numbered 7, after V lost 6 bases and J lost 3 bases. The CDR3 runs 15 residues.

V and J are TRBV7-9 and TRBJ2-6; D may be TRBD1 or TRBD2 (5 bases each). V lost 0 bases and J 1 base, leaving 10 bases between the germline ends. The germline V gene encodes CDR1 SEHNR and CDR2 FQNEAQ (reference sequence). This CDR3 is built from 17 residues. The CDR3 reads CASSLAGRLSGANVLTF. The DNA of the CDR3 is TGTGCCAGCAGCTTAGCGGGACGGCTTTCTGGGGCCAACGTCCTGACTTTC.

DNA for the CDR3: TGTGCCAGCAGCTTGCAGGAGCAGTTCTTC. Translation: CASSLQEQFF. This sequence joins TRBV7-9 and TRBJ2-1, with D unclear. The CDR3 runs 10 residues. The germline V gene encodes CDR1 SEHNR and CDR2 FQNEAQ (reference sequence). V dropped 3 bases and J dropped 10 bases, with 4 bases sitting between them. The full variable domain, in which reference TRBV7-9 and TRBJ2-1 provide the parts outside the CDR3, is DTGVSQNPRHKITKRGQNVTFRCDPISEHNRLYWYRQTLGQGPEFLTYFQNEAQLEKSRLLSDRFSAERPKGSFSTLEIQRTEQGDSAMYLCASSLQEQFFGPGTRLTVL.

The chain has TRBV11-2 and TRBJ2-5, with D maybe TRBD2 (6 bases). Trimming pared 8 bases from V and 4 bases from J, leaving 11 bases between. Germline V lookup: CDR1 SGHAT, CDR2 FQNNGV. The CDR3 is made up of 12 amino acids. DNA of the CDR3: TGTGCCAGCGGTGTGCGGGGAGAGACCCAGTACTTC. Its protein is CASGVRGETQYF.

As regards this clone: The junction departs from the called germline gene at one end, perhaps through a read error. Other DNA sequences in the sample encode the same CDR3. V is TRBV19 and J is TRBJ2-3, with 13 bases that match TRBD2. This CDR3 is 13 amino acids long. Germline lookup yields CDR1 LNHDA and CDR2 SQIVND (reference sequence). The CDR3 region has the DNA TGTGCCACCCGGACTAGCGGGAGCCATACGCAGTACTTT. Protein: CATRTSGSHTQYF.